Each of the 17 T cell receptor beta chains below was sequenced from the same sample in a study of a mutant IDH1 vaccine in newly diagnosed glioma. The assay was immunoSEQ multiplex PCR, and TCRdb's table has in-frame clones only and misses some. Of 70,000 to 100,000 clones listed, more than 85% are singletons. Indicated time point: week 5, during vaccination. Doses consisted of 300 ug of mutant IDH1 20-mer peptide each, paired with topical imiquimod. No antigen has been assigned to these receptors. Sequences were derived from PBMCs, sampled from a glioma patient whose treatment included an IDH1 peptide vaccine. The receptors were sampled from a woman aged 45-60 years with glioma.

This chain connects TRBV18 to TRBJ2-2; D not resolved. Trimming left V 0 bases short and J 1 base short, with 0 bases between. This CDR3 is built from 13 residues. Germline loops: CDR1 KGHSH, CDR2 LQKENI. Here the CDR3 DNA reads TGTGCCAGCTCACCACCGAACACCGGGGAGCTGTTTTTT. Translating it yields CASSPPNTGELFF.

The CDR3 coding sequence is TGTGCCAGTGACGGGGAGCAGTACTTC. Its protein is CASDGEQYF. The rearrangement uses TRBV6-1 and TRBJ2-7; D is unclear. Germline CDR1 is MNHNS and CDR2 is SASEGT. The CDR3 totals 9 residues. Trimming left V 9 bases short and J 7 bases short, with 7 bases between.

The CDR3 region is CASSLEGARVEQYF. In DNA, the CDR3 is TGTGCCAGCAGTTTGGAGGGGGCCCGGGTCGAGCAGTACTTC. The chain uses TRBV28 and TRBJ2-7; perhaps TRBD1 as D (7 bases). Trimming stripped 3 bases from V and 6 bases from J, with 15 bases between. CDR1 and CDR2 from the germline V gene are MDHEN and SYDVKM. The CDR3 is 14 amino acids.

This chain links TRBV6-5 with TRBJ1-5, with TRBD1 as a possible D gene (6 bases). There are 14 residues in the CDR3. CDR1 and CDR2 (germline): MNHEY, SVGAGI. With 5 bases removed from V and 6 bases from J, the gap between germline ends came to 14 bases. As DNA, the CDR3 is TGTGCCAGCAGTCCGCCGGCAGGGGCTCAGCCCCAGCATTTT. It translates to CASSPPAGAQPQHF.

This clone appeared once. DNA for the CDR3: TGTGCCAGCAGCTTGGCCTGGGAGAGTGGCGGAAGCTCCTACAATGAGCAGTTCTTC. Its translation is CASSLAWESGGSSYNEQFF. V is TRBV5-8 and J is TRBJ2-1; maybe TRBD2 (5 bases). Germline CDR1 and CDR2: SGHTS and YDEGEE. The CDR3 is made up of 19 amino acids. Trimming took 0 bases from V and 0 from J, leaving 19 bases between them.

On this clone itself: The junction shows a germline mismatch at one end, possibly a read error. V usage is TRBV7-9 and J usage is TRBJ2-2, with 11 bases matching TRBD2. From germline, CDR1 is SEHNR and CDR2 FQNEAQ (reference sequence). CDR3 size: 18 residues. This CDR3 is CASGLDSGRALDTGELFF. The CDR3 DNA is TGTGCCAGCGGCTTAGATAGCGGGAGGGCCCTGGACACCGGGGAGCTGTTTTTT.

The V and J genes are TRBV5-1 and TRBJ1-1; TRBD1 might be the D (5 bases). The CDR3 is 14 residues long. Trimming cost V 0 bases and J 3 bases, with 9 bases left between them. Per germline, CDR1 SGHRS and CDR2 YFSETQ. The CDR3 loop reads CASSLGMGDTEAFF. In DNA form, the CDR3 reads TGCGCCAGCAGCTTGGGAATGGGGGACACTGAAGCTTTCTTT.

The chain couples TRBV5-1 to TRBJ1-4; TRBD1 matches 9 bases. This CDR3 region has 14 residues. J gave up 8 bases and V 4 bases, and 6 bases lay outside the gene matches. Germline CDR1 and CDR2: SGHRS and YFSETQ. Here the CDR3 reads CASSPDRGQEKLFF. CDR3 coding DNA: TGCGCCAGCAGCCCGGACAGGGGCCAAGAAAAACTGTTTTTT.

Only a few counts were recorded for this clone. The chain employs TRBV7-6 and TRBJ2-3; no firm D call. The germline gives CDR1 SGHVS, CDR2 FNYEAQ. The CDR3 is 12 residues long. V lost 1 base and J lost 9, with 8 bases in between. This CDR3 reads CASSLGMGTQYF. The DNA for the CDR3 is TGTGCCAGCAGCTTAGGCATGGGCACGCAGTATTTT.

A note on this clone: Other DNA sequences in this specimen translate into the identical CDR3. The chain has TRBV6-5 and TRBJ2-7, with TRBD2 as a possible D gene (5 bases). This CDR3 comprises 13 residues. Trimming stripped 6 bases from V and 3 bases from J, with 12 bases between. Germline V gene sequence: CDR1 MNHEY, CDR2 SVGAGI. The CDR3 here is CASSYREGYEQYF. The CDR3 nucleotides read TGTGCCAGCAGCTACCGGGAAGGCTACGAGCAGTACTTC.

V usage is TRBV7-9 and J usage is TRBJ1-1, with a tentative D call TRBD1 (6 bases). Deletions cut 3 bases from V and 0 bases from J, with 8 bases between. The CDR3 covers 14 residues. Germline V CDR1 and CDR2: SEHNR, FQNEAQ (reference sequence). The DNA of the CDR3 is TGTGCCAGCAGCTTGGGGGGCTTGAACACTGAAGCTTTCTTT. Its protein is CASSLGGLNTEAFF.

The chain employs TRBV6-1 and TRBJ1-6; D gene unclear. The CDR3 runs to 16 residues. The V gene's germline CDR1 is MNHNS and CDR2 SASEGT. V was clipped by 2 bases and J by 3 bases, with 11 bases between them. The CDR3 spells CASSERTGIYNSPLHF. The CDR3 nucleotides read TGTGCCAGCAGTGAACGGACCGGGATCTATAATTCACCCCTCCACTTT.

The chain uses TRBV10-1 and TRBJ2-7; D is unresolved. The length of the CDR3 is 14 residues. Germline V gives CDR1 WNHNN, CDR2 SYGVQD (reference sequence). V lost 2 bases to trimming and J lost 4 bases, with 12 bases between them. The DNA of the CDR3 is TGCGCCAGCAGTGAGGTGGGCAGAGCATACGAGCAGTACTTC. Encoded protein: CASSEVGRAYEQYF.

V usage is TRBV5-6 and J usage is TRBJ2-5, with D uncertain. CDR1 is SGHDT, CDR2 YYEEEE, per germline. The CDR3 sequence is 14 residues long. The V end was cut by 0 bases, the J end by 2 bases, with 8 bases between. CDR3: CASSLGRNQETQYF. The DNA for the CDR3 is TGTGCCAGCAGCTTGGGGCGAAATCAAGAGACCCAGTACTTC.

The chain joins TRBV6-4 to TRBJ2-1; no clear D gene. Trimming removed 4 bases at V and 0 bases at J, with 10 bases between. The CDR3 extends over 15 amino acids. In germline, CDR1 is MRHNA, CDR2 SNTAGT. CDR3 amino acids: CASSASPSSYNEQFF. In DNA, the CDR3 is TGTGCCAGCAGTGCCTCACCTAGCTCCTACAATGAGCAGTTCTTC.

The chain joins TRBV5-6 to TRBJ2-7; tentative D call: TRBD1 (6 bases). Per germline, CDR1 SGHDT and CDR2 YYEEEE. The CDR3 runs to 14 residues. V lost 0 bases and J lost 0, with 7 bases in between. The CDR3 is CASSLAGDSYEQYF. CDR3 nucleotide sequence: TGTGCCAGCAGCTTGGCAGGGGACTCCTACGAGCAGTACTTC.

The chain is built from TRBV19 and TRBJ2-5; no clear D gene. The closer fit of TRBJ2-7 to the DNA end suggests the J call may be wrong. The CDR3 totals 11 residues. Looked up from germline, CDR1 is LNHDA and CDR2 is SQIVND (reference sequence). CDR3 DNA sequence: TGTGCCAGTAGAGTCGGATACGAGCAGTACTTC. Translating gives CASRVGYEQYF.